A single sample is the source of the 25 T cell receptor beta chains below, sequenced in a study of PD-L1 blockade in urothelial cancer. TCRdb's table, derived via immunoSEQ multiplex PCR, lists solely in-frame clones and lacks some. The sample yields tens of thousands of clones, about 80% seen once. Sequencing used PBMCs, obtained around atezolizumab (anti-PD-L1) treatment. These receptor sequences come from a man between 65 and 85 years old with urothelial cancer.

This clone was seen only a few times. J is TRBJ1-1 and V is TRBV4-3, with D perhaps matching TRBD1 (5 bases). CDR1 is LGHNA, CDR2 YSLEER, per germline. V dropped 4 bases and J dropped 6 bases, with 15 bases sitting between them. This CDR3 contains 14 residues. The CDR3 reads CASSPQPTAAEAFF. The CDR3 DNA reads TGCGCCAGCAGCCCACAACCGACAGCAGCTGAAGCTTTCTTT.

The V call is TRBV5-6, the J call TRBJ2-5, with a possible D match to TRBD1 (5 bases). V was cut by 2 bases and J by 5 bases, with 16 bases left in between. The germline V gene has CDR1 SGHDT and CDR2 YYEEEE. This CDR3 contains 15 residues. For the CDR3, the DNA is TGTGCCAGCAGCTTTGTTTCGGGTAGGGGCGAGACCCAGTACTTC. Residues: CASSFVSGRGETQYF.

The V call is TRBV5-1, the J call TRBJ1-4; 7 bases are shared with TRBD1. Trimming at V came to 0 bases and at J to 7 bases, leaving 3 bases not matched to a gene. CDR1 SGHRS and CDR2 YFSETQ come from the germline V gene. The length of the CDR3 is 14 residues. CDR3 nucleotide sequence: TGCGCCAGCAGCTTGGGGACAGGATTTGAAAAACTGTTTTTT. Translation: CASSLGTGFEKLFF.

This clone was recorded once. The V and J genes are TRBV4-1 and TRBJ2-1; perhaps TRBD2 as D (5 bases). The CDR3 sequence is 17 residues long. V shed 3 bases and J shed 1 base, with 16 bases lying between them. Per germline, CDR1 MGHRA and CDR2 YSYEKL. The CDR3 spells CASSQGILARSYNEQFF. CDR3 coding DNA: TGCGCCAGCAGCCAGGGGATCCTAGCTAGATCCTACAATGAGCAGTTCTTC.

This clone was observed a handful of times. The gene calls are TRBV30 and TRBJ2-7; 12 bases line up with TRBD1. After removal of 3 bases from V and 6 bases from J, the junction contained 6 bases not matched to a gene. CDR1 is GTSNPN, CDR2 SVGIG, per germline (reference sequence). This CDR3 comprises 14 residues. The DNA for the CDR3 is TGTGCCTGGAGCGGGGGACAGGGGGCGCGCGAGCAGTACTTC. Protein product: CAWSGGQGAREQYF.

The gene calls are TRBV6-1 and TRBJ2-7; D is undetermined. Trimming removed 5 bases from V and 3 bases from J, with 8 bases in between. The CDR3 spans 12 residues. In germline, CDR1 is MNHNS, CDR2 SASEGT. The CDR3 region is CASSKQDYEQYF. CDR3 DNA sequence: TGTGCCAGCAGTAAGCAGGACTACGAGCAGTACTTC.

The rearrangement joins TRBV4-2 to TRBJ2-6, with a weak D call TRBD2 (6 bases). Germline-derived CDR1 and CDR2 are LGHNA and YNFKEQ. V was shortened by 3 bases and J by 0 bases, with 12 bases between the two germline ends. This CDR3 region has 17 residues. Here the CDR3 reads CASSQGLQSSGANVLTF. DNA for the CDR3: TGTGCCAGCAGCCAGGGACTCCAAAGCTCTGGGGCCAACGTCCTGACTTTC.

The chain couples TRBV18 to TRBJ2-5; 12 bases are a match to TRBD2. The CDR3 has 15 amino acids. V gave up 4 bases and J gave up 5 bases; unmatched junction bases: 5. The germline gives CDR1 KGHSH, CDR2 LQKENI. The CDR3 region is CASSQLAGGPETQYF. CDR3 nucleotides: TGTGCCAGCTCACAGCTAGCGGGAGGGCCCGAGACCCAGTACTTC.

The CDR3 loop is CASSFFGGSPQHF. The DNA for the CDR3 is TGTGCCAGCAGCTTTTTTGGAGGGAGCCCCCAGCATTTT. The chain uses TRBV11-2 and TRBJ1-5, with unresolved D. The CDR3 has 13 residues. CDR1 and CDR2 from the germline V gene are SGHAT and FQNNGV. Between the trimmed V and J ends, which lost 3 bases and 10 bases, there was a span of 13 bases.

The chain employs TRBV28 and TRBJ2-2, with 8 bases that match TRBD2. The CDR3 covers 20 residues. Germline V gene sequence: CDR1 MDHEN, CDR2 SYDVKM. V lost 4 bases to trimming and J lost 0 bases; unmatched junction nucleotides: 16. CDR3 amino acids: CASSYTQDRGGTANTGELFF. CDR3 DNA sequence: TGTGCCAGCAGTTATACTCAGGACCGCGGGGGGACCGCGAACACCGGGGAGCTGTTTTTT.

The CDR3 loop reads CASSMGSGYSGANVLTF. The DNA for the CDR3 is TGTGCCAGCAGCATGGGCTCAGGGTACTCTGGGGCCAACGTCCTGACTTTC. The genes are TRBV11-2 and TRBJ2-6; a weak D match, TRBD1 (5 bases). CDR3 length equals 17 residues. Trimming stripped 5 bases from V and 0 bases from J, with 14 bases between. The germline CDR1 and CDR2 sequences are SGHAT and FQNNGV.

The CDR3 loop is CASSYGGTNQPQHF. The CDR3 region has the DNA TGTGCCAGCAGTTACGGAGGGACCAATCAGCCCCAGCATTTT. The genes are TRBV6-5 and TRBJ1-5; tentatively, D is TRBD1 (5 bases). V lost 2 bases and J 3 bases, leaving 8 bases between the germline ends. Germline V gene sequence: CDR1 MNHEY, CDR2 SVGAGI. CDR3 length: 14 residues.

The V gene is TRBV10-2, the J gene TRBJ2-1; the D gene is possibly TRBD1 (5 bases). Germline-derived CDR1 and CDR2 are WSHSY and SAAADI. The V end was cut by 0 bases, the J end by 2 bases, with 20 bases between. The CDR3 has 19 residues. The CDR3 here is CASSESVTSGHLPYNEQFF. The CDR3 bases are TGCGCCAGCAGTGAGTCGGTGACATCTGGACACTTACCCTACAATGAGCAGTTCTTC.

This sequence joins TRBV5-1 and TRBJ2-6; D might be TRBD1 (5 bases). The length of the CDR3 is 15 residues. Germline loops: CDR1 SGHRS, CDR2 YFSETQ. With 1 base removed from V and 2 bases from J, the gap between germline ends came to 7 bases. This CDR3 reads CASSLKGAGANVLTF. In nucleotides, the CDR3 is TGCGCCAGCAGCTTGAAAGGGGCTGGGGCCAACGTCCTGACTTTC.

The V and J genes are TRBV27 and TRBJ2-1; D is perhaps TRBD2 (6 bases). This CDR3 region has 16 residues. The germline CDR1 and CDR2 sequences are MNHEY and SMNVEV (reference sequence). Trimming removed 7 bases at V and 2 bases at J, with 18 bases between. Here the CDR3 reads CASTLRWGLTYNEQFF. The DNA for the CDR3 is TGTGCCAGCACCCTTAGATGGGGACTTACCTACAATGAGCAGTTCTTC.

The CDR3 DNA reads as TGTGCCGCCGGTAGCGGGAACACCGGGGAGCTGTTTTTT. It specifies CAAGSGNTGELFF. This sequence joins TRBV6-6 and TRBJ2-2, with a possible D match to TRBD2 (6 bases). The CDR3 runs to 13 residues. Germline V gene sequence: CDR1 MNHNY, CDR2 SVGAGI (reference sequence). With 11 bases removed from V and 1 base from J, the gap between germline ends came to 11 bases.

The rearrangement joins TRBV7-2 to TRBJ1-1, with D perhaps TRBD1 (5 bases). The V end was cut by 0 bases, the J end by 1 base, with 12 bases between. CDR1 and CDR2 (germline): SGHTA, FQGNSA. The length of the CDR3 is 16 residues. In nucleotides, the CDR3 is TGTGCCAGCAGCTTAGCGGAGATCACAGGGAACACTGAAGCTTTCTTT. Translation gives CASSLAEITGNTEAFF. The full variable domain, rest sourced from reference TRBV7-2 and TRBJ1-1, is GAGVSQSPSNKVTEKGKDVELRCDPISGHTALYWYRQSLGQGLEFLIYFQGNSAPDKSGLPSDRFSAERTGGSVSTLTIQRTQQEDSAVYLCASSLAEITGNTEAFFGQGTRLTVV.

The chain recombines TRBV7-2 with TRBJ2-3; perhaps TRBD2 as D (5 bases). Germline V lookup: CDR1 SGHTA, CDR2 FQGNSA. This CDR3 has 14 amino acids. Trimming cost V 1 base and J 2 bases, with 7 bases left between them. DNA for the CDR3: TGTGCCAGCAGCTTAGGGACTTACACAGATACGCAGTATTTT. It codes for CASSLGTYTDTQYF.

V and J are TRBV6-5 and TRBJ2-1, with D possibly matching TRBD2 (5 bases). CDR1 is MNHEY and CDR2 is SVGAGI in the germline V gene. This CDR3 is 15 amino acids long. Trimming took off 7 bases at V and 5 bases at J, with 18 bases between the two ends. The chain's CDR3 is CASTLGERADNEQFF. The CDR3 DNA is TGTGCCAGCACCCTAGGTGAGAGGGCGGACAATGAGCAGTTCTTC.

The V and J genes are TRBV7-2 and TRBJ2-7, with a possible D match to TRBD1 (6 bases). This CDR3 is 13 amino acids long. The germline CDR1 and CDR2 sequences are SGHTA and FQGNSA. Trimming cost V 5 bases and J 7 bases, with 15 bases left between them. In DNA form, the CDR3 reads TGTGCCAGCAGCCCACTAGGGGGTAGGGAGCAGTACTTC. Protein: CASSPLGGREQYF.

This chain connects TRBV27 to TRBJ2-7, with D tentatively TRBD1 (6 bases). The CDR3 extends over 13 amino acids. In germline, CDR1 is MNHEY, CDR2 SMNVEV (reference sequence). The V end was cut by 5 bases, the J end by 5 bases, with 13 bases between. The DNA for the CDR3 is TGTGCCAGCAGTCAGAACAGGGTCGACGAGCAGTACTTC. Its protein product is CASSQNRVDEQYF.

The chain carries TRBV30 and TRBJ1-1; 7 bases line up with TRBD1. Germline V gives CDR1 GTSNPN, CDR2 SVGIG (reference sequence). The junction had 12 bases not matched to a gene; V was cut back by 7 bases and J by 4 bases. The length of the CDR3 is 14 residues. Here the CDR3 DNA reads TGTGCCTACTCGACAGGGCTGTGGGGCACTGAAGCTTTCTTT. It yields the protein CAYSTGLWGTEAFF.

This rearrangement joins TRBV28 to TRBJ1-2; 7 nucleotides match TRBD1. CDR3 length equals 14 residues. The junction had 10 bases not matched to a gene; V was cut back by 6 bases and J by 6 bases. CDR1 and CDR2 (germline): MDHEN, SYDVKM. Here the CDR3 reads CASSLDRASDGYTF. The CDR3, as DNA: TGTGCCAGCAGCCTAGACAGGGCATCGGATGGCTACACCTTC.

The chain combines TRBV28 with TRBJ2-7, with 9 nucleotides matching TRBD1. The CDR3 totals 16 residues. The germline V gene has CDR1 MDHEN and CDR2 SYDVKM. The V gene end was trimmed by 6 bases and the J gene end by 5 bases; junction bases not matched to a gene: 14. DNA for the CDR3: TGTGCCAGCAGCCACAGGGGGCTTTCTCGATTTCACGAGCAGTACTTC. This gives the protein CASSHRGLSRFHEQYF.

This clone was detected a few times. This chain joins TRBV28 and TRBJ1-2, with D perhaps TRBD1 (5 bases). From germline, CDR1 is MDHEN and CDR2 SYDVKM. Trimming shortened V by 4 bases and J by 7 bases, and 13 bases separated the two germline ends. The CDR3 contains 13 residues. DNA for the CDR3: TGTGCCAGCAGTTCCTCCGTAGGGGCTGGCTACACCTTC. The encoded protein is CASSSSVGAGYTF.